This T cell receptor beta chain was retrieved from a study of blood T cell repertoires in COVID-19. Turning to the study itself: The cDNA or gDNA used as material had been derived from T cells, B-cell-depleted T cells, or PBMCs.

Clones were read by immunoSEQ multiplex PCR, and TCRdb kept only the in-frame ones, dropping some. Of hundreds of thousands of clones detected, 88% appear once; the ten largest clones hold around 2%. Recruits, aged roughly 18 to 95 years, lived in under 25 US areas. Participant reports of clinical history set cohort assignment. V shed 4 bases and J 6 bases; nucleotides not matched to a gene: 8. CDR1 is MNHEY, CDR2 SVGAGI, per germline. CDR3 length: 15 residues. V usage is TRBV6-5 and J usage is TRBJ2-1; 8 nucleotides align to TRBD2. Material for sequencing was PBMCs or T cells enriched from blood (not recorded which). This receptor was obtained from an older woman in a cohort exposed to, infected with or recovered from COVID-19 (not recorded which). CDR3 region: CASSSTIAGPNEQFF. The CDR3 nucleotides are TGTGCCAGCAGTTCTACGATAGCGGGACCCAATGAGCAGTTCTTC.